This T cell receptor (beta chain) was found in a study of CD8 T cells in ankylosing spondylitis. This clonotype was counted ten times or more. Its cognate antigen is unknown. Study-level points and caveats: Within ankylosing spondylitis blood, a TCR beta motif made up of eight highly homologous variants appeared to be characteristic. Significant enrichment of disease-linked clones was reported in matched ankylosing spondylitis synovial fluid. In peripheral blood, disease-linked CD8+ clones occurred at relatively low frequencies.

MiXCR was run by TCRdb on the 5' RACE reads, yielding one entry per CDR3 protein. The sample includes a few hundred thousand distinct CDR3 sequences, about 10% of them seen just once. The sequencing sample was made of blood, either unsorted or a sorted T cell fraction (not recorded which). The receptor was derived from a male donor with ankylosing spondylitis or in good health (not recorded which).

The CDR3 nucleotides read TGCGCCAGCAGCTTGGTGAGGGATAAATATAGCAATCAGCCCCAGCATTTT. This sequence encodes CASSLVRDKYSNQPQHF. The chain recombines TRBV5-1 with TRBJ1-5; D not resolved. Germline V gene sequence: CDR1 SGHRS, CDR2 YFSETQ. The CDR3 spans 17 residues. V dropped 0 bases and J dropped 0 bases, with 13 bases sitting between them.